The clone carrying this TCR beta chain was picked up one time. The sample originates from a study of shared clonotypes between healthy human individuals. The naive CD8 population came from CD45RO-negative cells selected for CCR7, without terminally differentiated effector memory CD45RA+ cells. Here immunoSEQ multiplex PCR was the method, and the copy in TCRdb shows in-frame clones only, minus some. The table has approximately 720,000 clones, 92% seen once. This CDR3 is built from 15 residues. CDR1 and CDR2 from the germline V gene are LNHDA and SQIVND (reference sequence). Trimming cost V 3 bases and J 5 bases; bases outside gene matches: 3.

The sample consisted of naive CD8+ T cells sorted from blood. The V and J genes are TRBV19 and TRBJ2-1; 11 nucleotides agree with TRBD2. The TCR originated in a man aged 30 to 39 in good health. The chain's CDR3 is CASSILAGGNNEQFF. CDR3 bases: TGTGCCAGTAGTATCTTAGCGGGAGGGAACAATGAGCAGTTCTTC.